The entry that follows covers one T cell receptor beta chain sequence. Its antigen is not known. Included in the TCR beta cDNA libraries were unique molecular identifiers. From roughly 1 to 10 million T cells, a few hundred thousand cDNA molecules were obtained. TCRdb analysed the PCR reads with MiXCR anew, one entry per CDR3 protein. This table holds 350,000 to 450,000 distinct CDR3 sequences, less than 40% found once. Trimming at V came to 7 bases and at J to 11 bases, leaving 25 bases not matched to a gene. The CDR3 runs to 17 residues. These data are taken from a study of post-analysis software for immune sequencing data. Study context: The cohort encompassed relapsing-remitting, secondary progressive and progressive-relapsing multiple sclerosis disease courses. Overall study findings and caveats: Compared with controls, patients had more of five or six TRBV segments, including TRBV5-6, TRBV5-1 and TRBV20-1. A significant reduction in normalized Chao1 diversity was observed in multiple sclerosis patients versus controls. By F measure, strong co-clustering occurred among samples prepared in the same batch.

Sequenced sample: blood. This clonotype originated in a girl aged 2-10 years with multiple sclerosis. The chain uses TRBV12-3 or TRBV12-4 and TRBJ2-5; 7 nucleotides agree with TRBD1. The CDR3 DNA sequence: TGTGCCAGCACCACCCGCTGGGACAGCCTCCCGGTAGGTGAACAGTACTTC. This codes for CASTTRWDSLPVGEQYF.